This is a list of T cell receptor beta chains from one sample in a study of blood T cell repertoires in COVID-19. Profiled with immunoSEQ multiplex PCR; TCRdb holds only in-frame clones, not every one. The data show about 130,000 clones, 84% seen once. Material for sequencing was peripheral blood. Source of these receptors: a woman in her 30s who had recovered from COVID-19. CDR3s include the opening cysteine and the closing phenylalanine or tryptophan. The order of the fields is D gene, clone size, V gene, J gene, CDR3 protein, CDR3 DNA. The D gene is left open where the match is weak. Clone size is shown for a subset of rows, as once, few, many or a class of expanded clone.

-	-	TRBV4-1	TRBJ1-5	CASSQGFLEGQPQHF	TGCGCCAGCAGCCAAGGATTCCTGGAGGGTCAGCCCCAGCATTTT
-	-	TRBV28	TRBJ2-1	CASSPSEVSNEQFF	TGTGCCAGCAGTCCCTCCGAGGTGAGCAATGAGCAGTTCTTC
-	-	TRBV6-5	TRBJ2-7	CASSRTGAGLYEQYF	TGTGCCAGCAGTCGGACAGGTGCGGGACTCTACGAGCAGTACTTC
TRBD1	-	TRBV28	TRBJ1-1	CASSTHPGTGNTEAFF	TGTGCCAGCAGTACGCACCCCGGGACAGGGAACACTGAAGCTTTCTTT
-	-	TRBV27	TRBJ2-5	CASRYLAEPQETQYF	TGTGCCAGCAGATACTTAGCGGAGCCTCAAGAGACCCAGTACTTC
TRBD2	once	TRBV6-5	TRBJ2-1	CASRLVAGGPVEQFF	TGTGCCAGCAGACTGGTAGCGGGAGGGCCGGTTGAGCAGTTCTTC
-	-	TRBV5-1	TRBJ2-1	CASSLTSGGVSNEQFF	TGCGCCAGCAGCTTGACTTCCGGAGGTGTATCCAATGAGCAGTTCTTC
-	-	TRBV24-1	TRBJ1-5	CAPGRANQPQHF	TGTGCCCCAGGAAGAGCCAATCAGCCCCAGCATTTT
TRBD1	-	TRBV27	TRBJ1-1	CASSLGGGEAFF	TGTGCCAGCAGCCTAGGGGGCGGTGAAGCTTTCTTT
TRBD1	once	TRBV20-1	TRBJ2-1	CSASWGQGASSEQFF	TGCAGTGCTAGTTGGGGTCAGGGGGCTTCGAGTGAGCAGTTCTTC
TRBD2	-	TRBV6-1	TRBJ2-1	CASSVHSSGANHNEQFF	TGTGCCAGCAGTGTTCACTCAAGCGGGGCTAACCACAATGAGCAGTTCTTC
TRBD1	-	TRBV18	TRBJ2-1	CASSRIRGSSYNEQFF	TGTGCCAGCTCACGCATCAGGGGGAGCTCCTACAATGAGCAGTTCTTC
-	-	TRBV28	TRBJ2-7	CASSSPGIYEQYF	TGTGCCAGCAGTTCACCGGGGATCTACGAGCAGTACTTC
TRBD2	-	TRBV2	TRBJ2-5	CASSGALAGAQETQYF	TGTGCCAGCAGTGGCGCACTAGCGGGGGCCCAAGAGACCCAGTACTTC
TRBD1	-	TRBV19	TRBJ1-5	CASSTGGSQPQHF	TGTGCCAGTAGTACAGGGGGAAGTCAGCCCCAGCATTTT
-	-	TRBV5-4	TRBJ2-7	CASSLAGSAYEQYF	TGTGCCAGCAGCTTGGCAGGTTCAGCCTACGAGCAGTACTTC
-	-	TRBV6-5	TRBJ2-1	CASSYRQVTYNEQFF	TGTGCCAGCAGTTACCGACAGGTAACCTACAATGAGCAGTTCTTC
TRBD2	-	TRBV7-2	TRBJ2-1	CASSLQGGGAYNEQFF	TGTGCCAGCAGCTTACAAGGCGGGGGGGCCTACAATGAGCAGTTCTTC
-	once	TRBV7-9	TRBJ1-1	CASSLMGANTEAFF	TGTGCCAGCAGCTTAATGGGGGCGAACACTGAAGCTTTCTTT
TRBD1	-	TRBV18	TRBJ1-5	CASSPETGGLIQPQHF	TGTGCCAGCTCACCAGAGACAGGGGGCCTAATTCAGCCCCAGCATTTT
TRBD1	-	TRBV9	TRBJ2-1	CASSAFDRGDNEQFF	TGTGCCAGCAGCGCATTCGACAGGGGGGACAATGAGCAGTTCTTC
-	-	TRBV2	TRBJ1-2	CASSERGSNYGYTF	TGTGCCAGCAGTGAACGAGGCTCTAACTATGGCTACACCTTC
-	-	TRBV21-1	TRBJ1-5	CASSQQGNQPQHF	TGTGCCAGCAGTCAACAGGGAAATCAGCCCCAGCATTTT
TRBD2	-	TRBV24-1	TRBJ2-7	CATSFASGSYEQYF	TGTGCCACCAGTTTCGCTAGCGGGAGTTACGAGCAGTACTTC